This entry lists 10 T cell receptor beta chains sequenced from one sample in a study of T cell responses to AZD1222 COVID-19 vaccine. Clones were read by immunoSEQ multiplex PCR, and TCRdb kept only the in-frame ones, dropping some. Of under 150,000 clones in the sample, approximately 83% are singletons; the top ten hold about 1.6%. The source material was peripheral blood, sampled on day 0 of AZD1222 vaccination. The receptor set was obtained from an adult in good health.

This clone was found a few times. The CDR3 DNA reads as TGTGCCAGCAGCCGAGACAGGGCCCTGTGGATGGGCGGCTATGGCTACACCTTC. Residues: CASSRDRALWMGGYGYTF. The V gene is TRBV7-9, the J gene TRBJ1-2; 7 bases agree with TRBD1. After removal of 5 bases from V and 4 bases from J, the junction contained 19 bases not matched to a gene. The CDR3 loop spans 18 amino acids. Germline loops: CDR1 SEHNR, CDR2 FQNEAQ (reference sequence).

The gene calls are TRBV6-5 and TRBJ1-5; TRBD1 matches at 11 bases. CDR3 length: 14 residues. Germline V lookup: CDR1 MNHEY, CDR2 SVGAGI. V lost 10 bases and J lost 7; bases outside the gene matches: 9. In nucleotides, the CDR3 is TGTGCCACCCGGACAGGGGGCACCAGCCAGCCCCAGCATTTT. As protein: CATRTGGTSQPQHF.

The CDR3 sequence: CASSPGGANTGELFF. The CDR3 nucleotides are TGTGCCAGCAGCCCAGGGGGGGCGAACACCGGGGAGCTGTTTTTT. The chain uses TRBV5-5 and TRBJ2-2; D possibly matches TRBD1 or TRBD2 (7 bases each). This CDR3 has 15 amino acids. V was trimmed by 4 bases and J by 0 bases, leaving 10 bases between them. Per the germline V gene, CDR1 is SGHKS and CDR2 is YYEKEE (reference sequence).

V usage is TRBV30 and J usage is TRBJ1-4, with TRBD1 as a possible D gene (6 bases). Germline loops: CDR1 GTSNPN, CDR2 SVGIG (reference sequence). There are 11 residues in the CDR3. V was trimmed by 2 bases and J by 14 bases, leaving 12 bases between them. In DNA, the CDR3 is TGTGCCTGGAGTTTCGACAGGTTGCTGTTTTTT. It codes for CAWSFDRLLFF. Filled out from reference TRBV30 and TRBJ1-4, the complete variable domain reads SQTIHQWPATLVQPVGSPLSLECTVEGTSNPNLYWYRQAAGRGLQLLFYSVGIGQISSEVPQNLSASRPQDRQFILSSKKLLLSDSGFYLCAWSFDRLLFFGSGTQLSVL.

The V gene is TRBV2, the J gene TRBJ2-7; unclear D gene. V was trimmed by 2 bases and J by 4 bases, leaving 12 bases between them. Germline assignment: CDR1 SNHLY and CDR2 FYNNEI. This CDR3 contains 14 residues. The CDR3 nucleotides read TGTGCCAGCAGTGAATTAGAAGGGTTTTACGAGCAGTACTTC. Amino acids: CASSELEGFYEQYF.

The rearrangement links TRBV6-5 to TRBJ1-4; 10 bases match TRBD1. J gave up 4 bases and V 5 bases, and 1 base lay outside the gene matches. This CDR3 contains 14 residues. Germline V lookup: CDR1 MNHEY, CDR2 SVGAGI. In nucleotides, the CDR3 is TGTGCCAGCAGTAGGGACAGGGGTAATGAAAAACTGTTTTTT. The encoded protein is CASSRDRGNEKLFF.

The chain couples TRBV27 to TRBJ2-1; 8 bases map to TRBD1. Losses at the gene ends were 8 bases for V and 0 bases for J; bases not matched to a gene: 3. CDR1 and CDR2 from the germline V gene are MNHEY and SMNVEV (reference sequence). This CDR3 is 14 amino acids long. The CDR3: CASGTGSSYNEQFF. The DNA for the CDR3 is TGTGCCAGCGGGACAGGCAGCTCCTACAATGAGCAGTTCTTC.

The chain recombines TRBV12-3 or TRBV12-4 with TRBJ2-1; D unclear. CDR3 length equals 12 residues. V lost 5 bases to trimming and J lost 9 bases, with 11 bases between them. The CDR3 loop is CASSLRSGEQFF. The CDR3, as DNA: TGTGCCAGCAGTCTACGTTCGGGTGAGCAGTTCTTC.

This sequence joins TRBV24-1 and TRBJ2-7; weak D call: TRBD1 (6 bases). The V end was cut by 4 bases, the J end by 3 bases, with 12 bases between. The germline V gene has CDR1 KGHDR and CDR2 SFDVKD. The CDR3 extends over 14 amino acids. CDR3 nucleotide sequence: TGTGCCACCAGTGACCCCGGACAGTTCTACGAGCAGTACTTC. Its protein product is CATSDPGQFYEQYF.

The chain has TRBV24-1 and TRBJ1-1; D uncertain. Trimming took 5 bases from V and 2 from J, leaving 5 bases between them. Germline V CDR1 and CDR2: KGHDR, SFDVKD. The CDR3 sequence is 12 residues long. The CDR3 nucleotides are TGTGCCACCAGTGGCGCTAACACTGAAGCTTTCTTT. Translation: CATSGANTEAFF.